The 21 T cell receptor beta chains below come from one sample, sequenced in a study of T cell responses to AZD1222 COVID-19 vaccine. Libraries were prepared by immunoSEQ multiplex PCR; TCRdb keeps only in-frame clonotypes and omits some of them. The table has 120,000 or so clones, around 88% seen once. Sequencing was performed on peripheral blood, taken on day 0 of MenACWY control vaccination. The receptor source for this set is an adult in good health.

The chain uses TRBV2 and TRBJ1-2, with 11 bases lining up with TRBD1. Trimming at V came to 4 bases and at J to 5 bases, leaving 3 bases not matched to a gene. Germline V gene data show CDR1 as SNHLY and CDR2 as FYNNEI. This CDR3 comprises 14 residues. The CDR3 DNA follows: TGTGCCAGCAGTGTAGGACAGGGGGCGTATGGCTACACCTTC. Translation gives CASSVGQGAYGYTF.

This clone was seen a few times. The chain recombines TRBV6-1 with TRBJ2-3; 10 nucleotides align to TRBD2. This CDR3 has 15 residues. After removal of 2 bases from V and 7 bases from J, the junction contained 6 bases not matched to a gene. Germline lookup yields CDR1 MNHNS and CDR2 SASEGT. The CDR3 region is CASSELAGEPNTQYF. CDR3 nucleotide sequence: TGTGCCAGCAGTGAACTAGCGGGGGAGCCCAATACGCAGTATTTT.

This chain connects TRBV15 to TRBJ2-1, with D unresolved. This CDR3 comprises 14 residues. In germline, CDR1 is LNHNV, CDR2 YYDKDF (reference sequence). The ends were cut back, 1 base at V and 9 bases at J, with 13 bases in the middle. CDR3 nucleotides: TGTGCCACCAGCAGAGGTGGGCTTCAACTTGAGCAGTTCTTC. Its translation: CATSRGGLQLEQFF.

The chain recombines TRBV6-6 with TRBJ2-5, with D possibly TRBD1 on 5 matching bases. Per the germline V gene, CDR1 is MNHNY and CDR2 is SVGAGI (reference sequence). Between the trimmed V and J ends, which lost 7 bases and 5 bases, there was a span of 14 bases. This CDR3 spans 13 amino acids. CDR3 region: CASTLGPRETQYF. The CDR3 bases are TGTGCCAGCACCCTGGGGCCCCGGGAGACCCAGTACTTC.

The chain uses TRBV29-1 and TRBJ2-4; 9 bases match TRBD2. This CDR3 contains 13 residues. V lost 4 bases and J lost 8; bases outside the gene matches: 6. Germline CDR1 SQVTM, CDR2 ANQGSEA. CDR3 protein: CSVGAGGLDIQYF. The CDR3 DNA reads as TGCAGCGTTGGTGCGGGAGGGTTGGACATTCAGTACTTC.

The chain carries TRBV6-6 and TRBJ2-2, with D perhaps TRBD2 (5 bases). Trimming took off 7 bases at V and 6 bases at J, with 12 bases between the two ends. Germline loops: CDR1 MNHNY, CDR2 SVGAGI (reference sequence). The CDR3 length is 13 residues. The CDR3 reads CASTEGRSGELFF. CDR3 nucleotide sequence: TGTGCCAGCACCGAGGGCCGCTCCGGGGAGCTGTTTTTT.

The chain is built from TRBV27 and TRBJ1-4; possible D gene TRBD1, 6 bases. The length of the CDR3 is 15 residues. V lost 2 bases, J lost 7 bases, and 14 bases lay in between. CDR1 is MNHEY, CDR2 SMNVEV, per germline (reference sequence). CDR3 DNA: TGTGCCAGCAGTTTAAATGCAGGGGTCGGTGAAAAACTGTTTTTT. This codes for CASSLNAGVGEKLFF.

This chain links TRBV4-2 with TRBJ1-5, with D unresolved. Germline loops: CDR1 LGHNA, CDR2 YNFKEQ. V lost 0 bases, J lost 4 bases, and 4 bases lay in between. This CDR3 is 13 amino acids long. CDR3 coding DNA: TGTGCCAGCAGCCAAGAGGCAAATCAGCCCCAGCATTTT. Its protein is CASSQEANQPQHF.

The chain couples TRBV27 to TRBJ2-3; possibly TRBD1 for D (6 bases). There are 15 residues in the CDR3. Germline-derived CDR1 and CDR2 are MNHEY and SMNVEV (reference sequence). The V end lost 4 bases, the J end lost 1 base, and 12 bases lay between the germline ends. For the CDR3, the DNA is TGTGCCAGCAGTTCCCAACAGGGTGGCACAGATACGCAGTATTTT. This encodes CASSSQQGGTDTQYF.

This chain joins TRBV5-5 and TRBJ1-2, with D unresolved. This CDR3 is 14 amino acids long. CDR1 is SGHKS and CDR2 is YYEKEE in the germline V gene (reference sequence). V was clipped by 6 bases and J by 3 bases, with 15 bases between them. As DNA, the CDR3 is TGTGCCAGCAATCTGATCCGGGCCGACTATGGCTACACCTTC. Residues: CASNLIRADYGYTF. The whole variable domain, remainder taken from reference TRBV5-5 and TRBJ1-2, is DAGVTQSPTHLIKTRGQQVTLRCSPISGHKSVSWYQQVLGQGPQFIFQYYEKEERGRGNFPDRFSARQFPNYSSELNVNALLLGDSALYLCASNLIRADYGYTFGSGTRLTVV.

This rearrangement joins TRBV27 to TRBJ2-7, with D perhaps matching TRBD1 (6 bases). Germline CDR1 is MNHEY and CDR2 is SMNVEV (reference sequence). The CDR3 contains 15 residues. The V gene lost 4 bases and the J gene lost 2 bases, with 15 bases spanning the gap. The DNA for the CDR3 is TGTGCCAGCAGTTCCCACCGGACAGAAACCTACGAGCAGTACTTC. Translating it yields CASSSHRTETYEQYF.

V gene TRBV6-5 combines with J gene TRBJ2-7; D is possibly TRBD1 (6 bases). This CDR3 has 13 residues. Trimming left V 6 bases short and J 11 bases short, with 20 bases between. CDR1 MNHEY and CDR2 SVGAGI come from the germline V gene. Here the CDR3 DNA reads TGTGCCAGCAGAGCCTCGGACAGCGATCTTGAGTACTTC. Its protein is CASRASDSDLEYF.

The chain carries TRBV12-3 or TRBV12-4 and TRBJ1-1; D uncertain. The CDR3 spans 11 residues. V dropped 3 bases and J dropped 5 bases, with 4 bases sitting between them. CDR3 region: CASSFRTEAFF. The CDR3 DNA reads TGTGCCAGCAGTTTCCGGACTGAAGCTTTCTTT.

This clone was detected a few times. CDR3 residues: CASSETYDAREAFF. As DNA, the CDR3 is TGTGCCAGCAGCGAAACCTACGACGCGCGTGAAGCTTTCTTT. The chain combines TRBV11-2 with TRBJ1-1; D gene unclear. The V and J ends lost 5 bases and 7 bases respectively, with 17 bases between them. This CDR3 is built from 14 residues. Germline assignment: CDR1 SGHAT and CDR2 FQNNGV. The full variable domain, completed using reference TRBV11-2 and TRBJ1-1, is EAGVAQSPRYKIIEKRQSVAFWCNPISGHATLYWYQQILGQGPKLLIQFQNNGVVDDSQLPKDRFSAERLKGVDSTLKIQPAKLEDSAVYLCASSETYDAREAFFGQGTRLTVV.

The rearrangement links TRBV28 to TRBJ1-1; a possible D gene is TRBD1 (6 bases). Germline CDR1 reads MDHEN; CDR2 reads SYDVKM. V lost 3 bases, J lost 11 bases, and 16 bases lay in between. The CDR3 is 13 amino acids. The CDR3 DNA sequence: TGTGCCAGCAGTTTGCAAGGAGGGGGGAGTGCTTTCTTT. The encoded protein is CASSLQGGGSAFF.

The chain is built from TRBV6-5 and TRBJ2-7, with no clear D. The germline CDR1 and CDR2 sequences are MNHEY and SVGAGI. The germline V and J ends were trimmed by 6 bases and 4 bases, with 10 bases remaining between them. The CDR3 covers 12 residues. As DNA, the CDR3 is TGTGCCAGCAGCTCGAGCAGATACGAGCAGTACTTC. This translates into CASSSSRYEQYF.

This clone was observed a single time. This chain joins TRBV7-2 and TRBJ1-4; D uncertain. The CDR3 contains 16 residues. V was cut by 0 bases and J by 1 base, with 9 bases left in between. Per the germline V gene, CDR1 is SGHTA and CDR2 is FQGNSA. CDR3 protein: CASSLARVGTNEKLFF. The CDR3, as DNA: TGTGCCAGCAGCTTAGCGAGGGTGGGAACTAATGAAAAACTGTTTTTT.

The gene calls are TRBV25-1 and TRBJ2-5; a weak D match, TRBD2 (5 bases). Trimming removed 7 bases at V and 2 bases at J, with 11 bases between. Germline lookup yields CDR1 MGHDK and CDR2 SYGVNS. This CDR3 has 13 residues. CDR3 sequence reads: CASKAGGQETQYF. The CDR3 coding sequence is TGTGCCAGCAAGGCGGGCGGACAAGAGACCCAGTACTTC.

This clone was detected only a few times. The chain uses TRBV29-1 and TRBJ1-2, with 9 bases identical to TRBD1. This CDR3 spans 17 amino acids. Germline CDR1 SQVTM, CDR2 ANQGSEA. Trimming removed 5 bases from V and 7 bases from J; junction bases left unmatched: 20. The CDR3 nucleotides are TGCAGCGTTAGAAGCAGGGGACAGGGCTTCCTCGGGGGTGGCTACACCTTC. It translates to CSVRSRGQGFLGGGYTF.

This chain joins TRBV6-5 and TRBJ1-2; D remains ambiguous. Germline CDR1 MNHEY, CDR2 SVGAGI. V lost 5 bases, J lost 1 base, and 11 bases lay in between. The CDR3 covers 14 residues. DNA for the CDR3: TGTGCCAGCAGTACGACGGGAGGTAACTATGGCTACACCTTC. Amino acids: CASSTTGGNYGYTF.

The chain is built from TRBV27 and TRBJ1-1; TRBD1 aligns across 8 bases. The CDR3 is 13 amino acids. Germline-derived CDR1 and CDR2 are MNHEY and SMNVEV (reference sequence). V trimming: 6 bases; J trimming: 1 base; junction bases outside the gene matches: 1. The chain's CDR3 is CASSGQGNTEAFF. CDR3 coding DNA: TGTGCCAGCAGCGGACAGGGGAACACTGAAGCTTTCTTT.